The 23 T cell receptor beta chains below all came from one sample that was sequenced in a study of cytomegalovirus exposure and HLA in healthy donors. The PCR was carried out with 60 Vbeta primers and 13 Jbeta primers. Measured with immunoSEQ multiplex PCR; TCRdb has only the in-frame clones, and not every one. Of roughly 120,000 clones in the sample, around four fifths are singletons; the top ten hold about 11%. Sequenced: PBMCs. The receptors stem from a male donor in good health and CMV-seropositive.

The chain employs TRBV9 and TRBJ2-1; the D is unclear. The CDR3 runs 16 residues. CDR1 SGDLS and CDR2 YYNGEE come from the germline V gene. Trimming shortened V by 4 bases and J by 0 bases, and 14 bases separated the two germline ends. The CDR3 DNA follows: TGTGCCAGCAGCCCCCCCCCTGATAGCTCCTACAATGAGCAGTTCTTC. Translating it yields CASSPPPDSSYNEQFF.

The J gene is TRBJ2-1, the V gene TRBV7-8, with TRBD2 as a possible D gene (5 bases). Germline lookup yields CDR1 SGHVS and CDR2 FQNEAQ. Trimming pared 1 base from V and 9 bases from J, leaving 16 bases between. The CDR3 consists of 15 residues. The CDR3 sequence: CASSLGVLAGPEQFF. The CDR3 DNA sequence: TGTGCCAGCAGCTTAGGGGTGCTAGCCGGCCCTGAGCAGTTCTTC.

This chain joins TRBV5-1 and TRBJ2-2, with D possibly TRBD1 on 5 matching bases. The V gene lost 5 bases and the J gene lost 1 base, with 9 bases spanning the gap. The CDR3 sequence is 14 residues long. CDR1 is SGHRS, CDR2 YFSETQ, per germline. For the CDR3, the DNA is TGCGCCAGCAGGGACACGGGGAACACCGGGGAGCTGTTTTTT. Its protein is CASRDTGNTGELFF.

This clone was counted only a few times. This rearrangement joins TRBV4-1 to TRBJ1-2, with D tentatively TRBD1 (6 bases). The germline V gene has CDR1 MGHRA and CDR2 YSYEKL. This CDR3 is 16 amino acids long. V was shortened by 0 bases and J by 6 bases, with 17 bases between the two germline ends. In DNA, the CDR3 is TGCGCCAGCAGCCAAGATTTCAACAGGGCGGTTGATGGCTACACCTTC. Translation gives CASSQDFNRAVDGYTF.

The chain employs TRBV7-2 and TRBJ2-2; D possibly corresponds to TRBD2 (6 bases). Germline loops: CDR1 SGHTA, CDR2 FQGNSA. The germline V and J ends were trimmed by 5 bases and 5 bases, with 18 bases remaining between them. The CDR3 loop spans 16 amino acids. This CDR3 reads CASSAWRVAATGELFF. CDR3 bases: TGTGCCAGCAGCGCCTGGCGGGTAGCGGCAACCGGGGAGCTGTTTTTT.

The chain uses TRBV11-2 and TRBJ2-3; 7 bases match TRBD1. CDR3 size: 15 residues. V lost 3 bases, J lost 3 bases, and 6 bases stayed unmatched. Looked up from germline, CDR1 is SGHAT and CDR2 is FQNNGV. DNA for the CDR3: TGTGCCAGCAGCTTCGGGACAGTCACGACAGATACGCAGTATTTT. Translating it yields CASSFGTVTTDTQYF.

The genes are TRBV19 and TRBJ2-7, with TRBD2 matching over 11 bases. The germline CDR1 and CDR2 sequences are LNHDA and SQIVND (reference sequence). The CDR3 runs 14 residues. V lost 5 bases to trimming and J lost 5 bases; unmatched junction nucleotides: 5. The CDR3 is CASSSGLAEHEQYF. The CDR3 coding sequence is TGTGCCAGTAGTTCGGGACTAGCGGAGCACGAGCAGTACTTC.

The rearrangement joins TRBV5-4 to TRBJ1-1; 11 positions agree with TRBD1. This CDR3 contains 15 residues. CDR1 is SGHNT, CDR2 YYREEE, per germline (reference sequence). Trimming removed 5 bases from V and 3 bases from J; junction bases left unmatched: 6. Written as DNA, the CDR3 is TGTGCCAGCAGGCCGGGACAGGGGGGGTACACTGAAGCTTTCTTT. This codes for CASRPGQGGYTEAFF.

This sequence joins TRBV15 and TRBJ2-3, with a tentative D call TRBD2 (6 bases). The germline gives CDR1 LNHNV, CDR2 YYDKDF (reference sequence). The length of the CDR3 is 16 residues. Trimming left V 3 bases short and J 1 base short, with 14 bases between. The CDR3: CATSSRVASGTDTQYF. As DNA, the CDR3 is TGTGCCACCAGCAGTCGCGTCGCTAGCGGCACAGATACGCAGTATTTT.

The rearrangement uses TRBV7-8 and TRBJ2-3; TRBD2 matches at 9 bases. V shed 4 bases and J 6 bases; nucleotides not matched to a gene: 8. CDR1 SGHVS and CDR2 FQNEAQ come from the germline V gene. The CDR3 is 15 amino acids. CDR3 residues: CASSYGGGGDDTQYF. The CDR3, as DNA: TGTGCCAGCAGCTACGGCGGGGGGGGTGATGATACGCAGTATTTT.

The table lists this clone with a few counts. The chain has TRBV28 and TRBJ1-2, with D possibly being TRBD1 (5 bases). The V and J ends lost 5 bases and 7 bases respectively, with 17 bases between them. The CDR3 spans 14 residues. Per germline, CDR1 MDHEN and CDR2 SYDVKM. In nucleotides, the CDR3 is TGTGCCAGCAGTATGGGACGCCTCGGGGGTGGCTACACCTTC. This translates into CASSMGRLGGGYTF.

V and J are TRBV7-6 and TRBJ2-3; D is possibly TRBD2 (6 bases). The CDR3 has 14 residues. The germline V gene has CDR1 SGHVS and CDR2 FNYEAQ. Trimming cost V 4 bases and J 3 bases, with 11 bases left between them. CDR3 nucleotides: TGTGCCAGCAGCTCCGGGCGGGGTACAGATACGCAGTATTTT. Its translation: CASSSGRGTDTQYF.

CDR3 loop: CASSLSGQSTDTQYF. DNA for the CDR3: TGTGCCAGCAGTTTATCGGGACAGTCCACAGATACGCAGTATTTT. This chain joins TRBV11-2 and TRBJ2-3, with 7 bases aligning to TRBD1. The junction had 8 bases not matched to a gene; V was cut back by 6 bases and J by 2 bases. This CDR3 comprises 15 residues. In germline, CDR1 is SGHAT, CDR2 FQNNGV.

The CDR3 loop is CASSPNSGTEQYF. As DNA, the CDR3 is TGTGCCAGCAGCCCCAACTCCGGGACAGAGCAGTACTTC. The chain couples TRBV27 to TRBJ2-7, with D tentatively TRBD1 (6 bases). The CDR3 contains 13 residues. Trimming stripped 6 bases from V and 7 bases from J, with 16 bases between. The germline V gene has CDR1 MNHEY and CDR2 SMNVEV (reference sequence).

This rearrangement joins TRBV5-5 to TRBJ2-7, with a weak D call TRBD2 (5 bases). The CDR3 has 14 amino acids. V was clipped by 2 bases and J by 3 bases, with 12 bases between them. Germline V gene lookup returns CDR1 SGHKS and CDR2 YYEKEE (reference sequence). The CDR3 DNA reads TGTGCCAGCAGCTTCGGGAATCCCGGCTACGAGCAGTACTTC. This codes for CASSFGNPGYEQYF. Variable domain in full (rest from reference TRBV5-5 and TRBJ2-7): DAGVTQSPTHLIKTRGQQVTLRCSPISGHKSVSWYQQVLGQGPQFIFQYYEKEERGRGNFPDRFSARQFPNYSSELNVNALLLGDSALYLCASSFGNPGYEQYFGPGTRLTVT.

A few counts support this clone. J is TRBJ1-1 and V is TRBV14; the D is unclear. Germline-derived CDR1 and CDR2 are SGHDN and FVKESK. With 6 bases removed from V and 5 bases from J, the gap between germline ends came to 16 bases. The CDR3 extends over 14 amino acids. CDR3 loop: CASSLHGRRTEAFF. CDR3 nucleotide sequence: TGTGCCAGCAGTCTTCATGGTCGGAGGACTGAAGCTTTCTTT.

The CDR3 protein is CASSPAVFQYF. The CDR3 DNA reads TGTGCCAGCAGCCCGGCGGTTTTTCAGTACTTC. V is TRBV7-2 and J is TRBJ2-7, with D unclear. Germline V CDR1 and CDR2: SGHTA, FQGNSA. The V gene lost 5 bases and the J gene lost 10 bases, with 12 bases spanning the gap. This CDR3 is 11 amino acids long. Combining the CDR3 with reference TRBV7-2 and TRBJ2-7 gives the whole variable domain GAGVSQSPSNKVTEKGKDVELRCDPISGHTALYWYRQSLGQGLEFLIYFQGNSAPDKSGLPSDRFSAERTGGSVSTLTIQRTQQEDSAVYLCASSPAVFQYFGPGTRLTVT.

The CDR3 loop reads CASSLPSLETQYF. In DNA form, the CDR3 reads TGCGCCAGCAGCTTGCCTTCCCTAGAGACCCAGTACTTC. The chain uses TRBV5-1 and TRBJ2-5, with D hard to call. The CDR3 has 13 amino acids. Trimming took 1 base from V and 4 from J, leaving 8 bases between them. Germline-derived CDR1 and CDR2 are SGHRS and YFSETQ.

This chain connects TRBV13 to TRBJ1-4; maybe TRBD1 (5 bases). The V gene lost 2 bases and the J gene lost 6 bases, with 10 bases spanning the gap. This CDR3 is built from 14 residues. In germline, CDR1 is PRHDT, CDR2 FYEKMQ (reference sequence). The CDR3 sequence is CASSLRGRHEKLFF. CDR3 in DNA: TGTGCCAGCAGCTTAAGGGGTCGGCATGAAAAACTGTTTTTT.

The rearrangement uses TRBV18 and TRBJ2-3; D is possibly TRBD2 (6 bases). V lost 3 bases to trimming and J lost 2 bases, with 12 bases between them. This CDR3 contains 15 residues. Looked up from germline, CDR1 is KGHSH and CDR2 is LQKENI. The CDR3 sequence is CASSPAEGYTDTQYF. In DNA form, the CDR3 reads TGTGCCAGCTCACCGGCGGAGGGGTACACAGATACGCAGTATTTT.

This chain joins TRBV7-2 and TRBJ1-5; 9 bases fit TRBD1. The CDR3 extends over 18 amino acids. The germline V gene encodes CDR1 SGHTA and CDR2 FQGNSA. The trim removed 5 bases at V and 3 bases at J, leaving 14 bases unmatched. The CDR3 bases are TGTGCCAGCAGCCCGGGACAGGGACGTCAGGGGGACAATCAGCCCCAGCATTTT. This sequence encodes CASSPGQGRQGDNQPQHF.

V and J are TRBV29-1 and TRBJ1-2; a weak D match, TRBD1 (6 bases). Germline V CDR1 and CDR2: SQVTM, ANQGSEA. The CDR3 has 13 residues. V was trimmed by 6 bases and J by 3 bases, leaving 14 bases between them. The CDR3 reads CSVETGGDYGYTF. The DNA of the CDR3 is TGCAGCGTCGAGACAGGAGGCGACTATGGCTACACCTTC.

The V call is TRBV18, the J call TRBJ2-2; no firm D call. The CDR3 is 13 residues long. V was shortened by 3 bases and J by 6 bases, with 8 bases between the two germline ends. Looked up from germline, CDR1 is KGHSH and CDR2 is LQKENI. In DNA, the CDR3 is TGTGCCAGCTCACCCGAGATGGCCGGGGAGCTGTTTTTT. This sequence encodes CASSPEMAGELFF. The full variable domain, rest sourced from reference TRBV18 and TRBJ2-2, is NAGVMQNPRHLVRRRGQEARLRCSPMKGHSHVYWYRQLPEEGLKFMVYLQKENIIDESGMPKERFSAEFPKEGPSILRIQQVVRGDSAAYFCASSPEMAGELFFGEGSRLTVL.